Sequencing of this T cell receptor (beta chain) was carried out in a study of blood T cells in healthy people across ages. Study-wide points: Higher diversity and more naive CD4+ cells were features of long-lived donors, compared to aged donors. With donor CMV status unknown, expanded clonotype changes were possibly confounded.

With 7 bases clipped from V and 9 bases from J, the junction kept 6 bases outside the gene matches. This CDR3 has 13 residues. Germline CDR1 SNHLY, CDR2 FYNNEI. Samples had at least 6.5 million PBMCs isolated from them. In the case of this clonotype: Its antigen is unknown.

Next came a second PCR, run for 7 to 11 cycles, which used a sample-barcoded 5' primer along with a J-beta primer mix. A template-switch adaptor that had 12 random nucleotides put a tag on each cDNA molecule. TCRdb re-derived calls from the 5' RACE reads in MiXCR, one entry per CDR3 protein. The repertoire includes 920,000 or so distinct CDR3 sequences, less than 50% of them detected once, and approximately 20% sits in the top ten. Sequencing input: blood. This receptor was obtained from a woman aged 60-75 years in good health. V and J are TRBV2 and TRBJ1-6, with 7 positions matching TRBD1. In DNA form, the CDR3 reads TGTGCCAGCAAGGGGGCCGGGATTTCACCCCTCCACTTT. Amino acids: CASKGAGISPLHF. Supplemented by reference TRBV2 and TRBJ1-6, the full variable domain reads EPEVTQTPSHQVTQMGQEVILRCVPISNHLYFYWYRQILGQKVEFLVSFYNNEISEKSEIFDDQFSVERPDGSNFTLKIRSTKLEDSAMYFCASKGAGISPLHFGNGTRLTVT.